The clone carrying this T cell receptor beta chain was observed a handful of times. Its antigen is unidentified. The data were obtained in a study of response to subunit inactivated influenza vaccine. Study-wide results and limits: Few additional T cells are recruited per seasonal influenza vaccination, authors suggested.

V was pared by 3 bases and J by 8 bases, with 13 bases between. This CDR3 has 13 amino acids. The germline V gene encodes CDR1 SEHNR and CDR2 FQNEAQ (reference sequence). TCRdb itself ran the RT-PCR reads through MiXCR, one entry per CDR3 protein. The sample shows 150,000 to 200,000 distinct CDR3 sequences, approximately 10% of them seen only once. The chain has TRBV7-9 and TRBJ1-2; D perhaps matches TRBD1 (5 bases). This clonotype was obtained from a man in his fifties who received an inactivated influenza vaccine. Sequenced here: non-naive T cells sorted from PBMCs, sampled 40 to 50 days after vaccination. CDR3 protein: CASSFLGGRGYTF. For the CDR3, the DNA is TGTGCCAGCAGCTTCCTGGGGGGGAGAGGCTACACCTTC.